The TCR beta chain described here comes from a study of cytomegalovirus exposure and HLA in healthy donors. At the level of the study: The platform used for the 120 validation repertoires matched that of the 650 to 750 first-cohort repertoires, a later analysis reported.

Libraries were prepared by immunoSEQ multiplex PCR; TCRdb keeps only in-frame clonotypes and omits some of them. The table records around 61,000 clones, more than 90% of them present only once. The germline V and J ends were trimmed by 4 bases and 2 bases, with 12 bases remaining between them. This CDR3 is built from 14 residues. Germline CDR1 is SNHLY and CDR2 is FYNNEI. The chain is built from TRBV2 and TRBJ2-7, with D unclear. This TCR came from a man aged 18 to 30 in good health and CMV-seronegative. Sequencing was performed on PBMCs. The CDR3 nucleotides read TGTGCCAGCAGTGCCCGACCGAGCGCCTACGAGCAGTACTTC. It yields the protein CASSARPSAYEQYF.